Given below is one T cell receptor beta chain in context. The authors prepared the TCRbeta library with unique molecular identifiers. MiXCR, run by TCRdb on the PCR reads, gives a single entry per CDR3 protein. There are some 340,000 distinct CDR3 sequences in the sample; 10% occur only once, and 2% to 3% lies in the top ten. This entry comes from a study of T-cell reconstitution after alpha-beta-depleted transplantation in children. The CDR3 has 15 amino acids. J gave up 7 bases and V 6 bases, and 9 bases lay outside the gene matches. Germline assignment: CDR1 ENHRY and CDR2 SYGVKD. The clonotype comes from a human donor who donated a stem cell graft to a child with acute lymphoblastic leukemia. This rearrangement joins TRBV10-3 to TRBJ1-2; TRBD1 matches 12 bases. The sequencing here drew on PBMCs from the stem cell graft donor, taken from the stem cell graft. The CDR3 protein is CAIRPGQGAHAGYTF. In DNA, the CDR3 is TGTGCCATCAGACCGGGACAGGGGGCGCACGCTGGCTACACCTTC.